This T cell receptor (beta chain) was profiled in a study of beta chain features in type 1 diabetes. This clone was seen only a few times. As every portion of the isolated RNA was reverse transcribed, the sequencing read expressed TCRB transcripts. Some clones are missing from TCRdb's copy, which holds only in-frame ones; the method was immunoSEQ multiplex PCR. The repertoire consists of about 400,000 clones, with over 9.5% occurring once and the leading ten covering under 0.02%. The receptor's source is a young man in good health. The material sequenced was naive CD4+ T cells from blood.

CDR3 region: CASSISAAGGETQYF. The CDR3 DNA follows: TGTGCCAGTAGTATTTCGGCGGCCGGGGGAGAGACCCAGTACTTC. The V call is TRBV19, the J call TRBJ2-5; D perhaps matches TRBD2 (6 bases). Germline V gene data show CDR1 as LNHDA and CDR2 as SQIVND (reference sequence). The germline V and J ends were trimmed by 3 bases and 4 bases, with 15 bases remaining between them. This CDR3 region has 15 residues.